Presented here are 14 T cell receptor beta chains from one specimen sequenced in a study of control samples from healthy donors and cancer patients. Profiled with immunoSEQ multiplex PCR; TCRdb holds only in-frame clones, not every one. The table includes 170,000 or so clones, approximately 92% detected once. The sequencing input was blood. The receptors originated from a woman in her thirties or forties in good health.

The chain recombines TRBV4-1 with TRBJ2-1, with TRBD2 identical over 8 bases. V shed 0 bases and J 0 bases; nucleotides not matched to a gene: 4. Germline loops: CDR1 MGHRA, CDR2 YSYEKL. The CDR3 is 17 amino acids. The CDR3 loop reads CASSQDGAGGSYNEQFF. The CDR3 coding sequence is TGCGCCAGCAGCCAAGATGGGGCGGGGGGCTCCTACAATGAGCAGTTCTTC.

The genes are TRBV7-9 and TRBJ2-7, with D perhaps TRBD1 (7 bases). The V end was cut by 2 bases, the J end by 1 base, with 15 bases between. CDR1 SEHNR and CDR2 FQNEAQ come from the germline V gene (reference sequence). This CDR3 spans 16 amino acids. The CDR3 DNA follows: TGTGCCAGCAGCTTATTCGGAGGGGACAGATCCTACGAGCAGTACTTC. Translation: CASSLFGGDRSYEQYF.

The DNA for the CDR3 is TGTGCCAGCAGTTTATCGAAAGGGGGGGGCCTAGATACGCAGTATTTT. Translated: CASSLSKGGGLDTQYF. The chain carries TRBV27 and TRBJ2-3, with a tentative D call TRBD2 (7 bases). The CDR3 has 16 residues. Per germline, CDR1 MNHEY and CDR2 SMNVEV (reference sequence). The V gene lost 0 bases and the J gene lost 5 bases, with 15 bases spanning the gap.

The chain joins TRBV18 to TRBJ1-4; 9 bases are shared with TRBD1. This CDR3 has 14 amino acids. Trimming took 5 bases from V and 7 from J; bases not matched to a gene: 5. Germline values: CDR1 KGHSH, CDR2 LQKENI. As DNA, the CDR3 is TGTGCCAGCTCAGGACAGGGGATGACTGAAAAACTGTTTTTT. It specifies CASSGQGMTEKLFF.

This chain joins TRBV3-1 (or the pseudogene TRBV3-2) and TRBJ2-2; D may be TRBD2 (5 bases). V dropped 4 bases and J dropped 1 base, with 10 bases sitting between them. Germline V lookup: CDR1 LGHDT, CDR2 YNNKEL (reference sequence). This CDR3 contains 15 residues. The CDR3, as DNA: TGTGCCAGCAGCCTCGGGGAGCAGAACACCGGGGAGCTGTTTTTT. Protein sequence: CASSLGEQNTGELFF.

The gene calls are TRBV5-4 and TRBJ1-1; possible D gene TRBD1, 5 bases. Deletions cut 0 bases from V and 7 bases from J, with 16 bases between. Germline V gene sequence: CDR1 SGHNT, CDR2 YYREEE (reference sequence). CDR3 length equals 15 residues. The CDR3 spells CASSLGSGQGNEAFF. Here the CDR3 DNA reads TGTGCCAGCAGCTTGGGTTCCGGACAAGGAAATGAAGCTTTCTTT.

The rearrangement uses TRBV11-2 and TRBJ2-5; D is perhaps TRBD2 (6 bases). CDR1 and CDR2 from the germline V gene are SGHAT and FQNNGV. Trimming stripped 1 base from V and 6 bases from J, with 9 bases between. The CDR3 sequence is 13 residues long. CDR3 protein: CASSLGLEQTQYF. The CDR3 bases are TGTGCCAGCAGCTTAGGACTAGAGCAGACCCAGTACTTC.

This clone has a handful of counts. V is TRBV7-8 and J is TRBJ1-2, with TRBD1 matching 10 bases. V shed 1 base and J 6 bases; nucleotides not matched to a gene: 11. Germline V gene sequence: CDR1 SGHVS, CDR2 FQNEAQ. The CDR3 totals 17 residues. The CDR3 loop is CASSLVILGQGKHGYTF. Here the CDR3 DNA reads TGTGCCAGCAGCTTAGTAATTCTGGGACAGGGGAAACATGGCTACACCTTC.

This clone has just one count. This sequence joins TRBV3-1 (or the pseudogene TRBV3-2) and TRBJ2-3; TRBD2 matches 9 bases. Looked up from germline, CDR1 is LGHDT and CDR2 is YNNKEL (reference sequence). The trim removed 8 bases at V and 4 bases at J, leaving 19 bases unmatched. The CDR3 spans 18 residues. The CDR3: CASSQGAAGGPEADTQYF. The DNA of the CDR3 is TGTGCCAGCTCCCAAGGTGCGGCGGGGGGGCCGGAGGCAGATACGCAGTATTTT.

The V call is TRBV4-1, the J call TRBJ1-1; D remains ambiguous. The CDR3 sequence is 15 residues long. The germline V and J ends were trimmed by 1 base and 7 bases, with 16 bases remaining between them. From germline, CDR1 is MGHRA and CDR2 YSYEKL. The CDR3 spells CASSQGTMGPSEAFF. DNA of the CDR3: TGCGCCAGCAGCCAAGGTACTATGGGCCCGAGTGAAGCTTTCTTT.

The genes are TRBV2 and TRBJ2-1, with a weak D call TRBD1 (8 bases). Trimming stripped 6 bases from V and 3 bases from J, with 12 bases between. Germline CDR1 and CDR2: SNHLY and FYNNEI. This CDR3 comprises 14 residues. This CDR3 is CASRQGGLYNEQFF. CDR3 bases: TGTGCCAGCAGACAGGGGGGGCTCTACAATGAGCAGTTCTTC.

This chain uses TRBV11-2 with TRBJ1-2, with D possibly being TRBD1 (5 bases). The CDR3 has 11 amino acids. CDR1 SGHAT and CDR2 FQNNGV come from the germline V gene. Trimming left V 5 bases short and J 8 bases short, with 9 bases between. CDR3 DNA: TGTGCCAGCAGCCTGGGGGAAGGCTACACCTTC. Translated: CASSLGEGYTF.

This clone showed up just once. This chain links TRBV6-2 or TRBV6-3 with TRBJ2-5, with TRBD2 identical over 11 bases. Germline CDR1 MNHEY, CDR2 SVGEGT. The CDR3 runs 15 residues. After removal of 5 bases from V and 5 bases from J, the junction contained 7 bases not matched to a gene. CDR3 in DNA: TGTGCCAGCAGTCTTCCTAGCGGGGGGTATGAGACCCAGTACTTC. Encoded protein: CASSLPSGGYETQYF.

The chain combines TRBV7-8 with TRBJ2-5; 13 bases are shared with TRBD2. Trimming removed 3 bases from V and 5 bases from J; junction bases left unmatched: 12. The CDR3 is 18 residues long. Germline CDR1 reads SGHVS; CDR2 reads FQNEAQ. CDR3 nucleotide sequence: TGTGCCAGCAGCTTTATGAAGACTAGCGGGGGGTCCGGGGAGACCCAGTACTTC. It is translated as CASSFMKTSGGSGETQYF. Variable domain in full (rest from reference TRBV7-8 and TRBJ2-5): GAGVSQSPRYKVAKRGQDVALRCDPISGHVSLFWYQQALGQGPEFLTYFQNEAQLDKSGLPSDRFFAERPEGSVSTLKIQRTQQEDSAVYLCASSFMKTSGGSGETQYFGPGTRLLVL.